This T cell receptor beta chain was sequenced for a study of OX40 agonist ivuxolimab in advanced cancers. Clones were read by immunoSEQ multiplex PCR, and TCRdb kept only the in-frame ones, dropping some. The sample has 65,000 to 85,000 clones, over 85% seen once. This CDR3 contains 16 residues. Trimming removed 3 bases from V and 1 base from J; junction bases left unmatched: 7. The germline V gene encodes CDR1 SGDLS and CDR2 YYNGEE. The chain carries TRBV9 and TRBJ2-1, with 7 bases aligning to TRBD2. This sequence originates from an adult with an advanced solid tumor such as melanoma, head and neck, liver or kidney cancer. Sequenced material: CD4+ or CD8+ T cells sorted from blood, taken in a trial of the OX40 agonist ivuxolimab. The CDR3 nucleotides are TGTGCCAGCAGCGAGAGACTAGCTGGGTCCTACAATGAGCAGTTCTTC. It translates to CASSERLAGSYNEQFF.